The rows below give T cell receptor beta chains drawn from one sample of a study of vaccination and CD4 T cells after COVID-19. In TCRdb, the PCR reads were re-called with MiXCR into one record per CDR3 protein. The table shows around 20,000 distinct CDR3 sequences, with approximately 61% occurring only once. Antigen specificity for these receptors is unknown. Sequences were derived from CD4+ T cells from blood, cultured in vitro, sampled after SARS-CoV-2 vaccination. All receptors come from a human donor who had recovered from COVID-19. Each CDR3 is given with its conserved first and last residue. A D gene is named only where the DNA matches it firmly. Part of the rows lack a size; the others show once, few, many or a class for expanded clones.

D: .; V: TRBV5-4; size: .; J: TRBJ1-1; DNA: TGTGCCAGCAGCTTGGGGGCACACAAGGCCAACACTGAAGCTTTCTTT; CDR3: CASSLGAHKANTEAFF
D: .; V: TRBV2; size: few; J: TRBJ1-2; DNA: TGTGCCAGCAGTGAAATACGGGGGCAAGGCTATGGCTACACCTTC; CDR3: CASSEIRGQGYGYTF
D: .; V: TRBV7-1; size: .; J: TRBJ2-3; DNA: TGCGCCAGCAACGATGGGCCGGGCACAGATACGCAGTATTTT; CDR3: CASNDGPGTDTQYF
D: .; V: TRBV7-9; size: .; J: TRBJ1-1; DNA: TGTGCCAGCAGCGCGACGGAGGCGGTAAAAGCTTTCTTT; CDR3: CASSATEAVKAFF
D: .; V: TRBV20-1; size: few; J: TRBJ2-4; DNA: TGCAGTGCGGGGGACGACGTAAAAAACATTCAGTACTTC; CDR3: CSAGDDVKNIQYF
D: .; V: TRBV2; size: .; J: TRBJ1-2; DNA: TGTGCCAGCAGTGGAACGTCCTATGGCTACACCTTC; CDR3: CASSGTSYGYTF
D: .; V: TRBV30; size: .; J: TRBJ2-2; DNA: TGTGCCTGGAGTGTACTTGGCGGCGGAGACACCGGGGAGCTGTTTTTT; CDR3: CAWSVLGGGDTGELFF
D: .; V: TRBV6-5; size: few; J: TRBJ2-3; DNA: TGTGCCAGCAGTTATTTAGGGGTTGGTGCAGATACGCAGTATTTT; CDR3: CASSYLGVGADTQYF
D: TRBD2; V: TRBV27; size: once; J: TRBJ2-7; DNA: TGTGCCAGCAGTTCCTTGACTAGCGGGAGGATCGTTGGAGCCTACGAGCAGTACTTC; CDR3: CASSSLTSGRIVGAYEQYF
D: .; V: TRBV19; size: few; J: TRBJ1-2; DNA: TGTGCCAGTAGTCGGCAGGAGAACTATGGCTACACCTTC; CDR3: CASSRQENYGYTF
D: .; V: TRBV19; size: .; J: TRBJ2-5; DNA: TGTGCCAGTAGTATAGATCATGGACTCCGTGCCGAGACCCAGTACTTC; CDR3: CASSIDHGLRAETQYF
D: TRBD1; V: TRBV7-2; size: few; J: TRBJ2-5; DNA: TGTGCCAGCAGCTTCGGGACAGGGCGCCAAGAGACCCAGTACTTC; CDR3: CASSFGTGRQETQYF
D: .; V: TRBV18; size: .; J: TRBJ1-1; DNA: TGTGCCAGCTCACCATTCCCCACGCGTGAAGCTTTCTTT; CDR3: CASSPFPTREAFF
D: .; V: TRBV28; size: .; J: TRBJ1-5; DNA: TGTGCCAGCAGCTCGGGGAATCAGCCCCAGCATTTT; CDR3: CASSSGNQPQHF
D: .; V: TRBV20-1; size: .; J: TRBJ1-4; DNA: TGCAGTGCTCCCGGTGAGGCGACTAATGAAAAACTGTTTTTT; CDR3: CSAPGEATNEKLFF
D: .; V: TRBV2; size: .; J: TRBJ1-1; DNA: TGTGCCAGCAGTGAAAGGCAAGGGGGAGGGACTGAAGCTTTCTTT; CDR3: CASSERQGGGTEAFF
D: .; V: TRBV2; size: .; J: TRBJ2-7; DNA: TGTGCCAGCAGGTCGACCCAAACCCACGAGCAGTACTTC; CDR3: CASRSTQTHEQYF
D: TRBD1; V: TRBV24-1; size: .; J: TRBJ1-5; DNA: TGTGCCACCAGTCCACAGGGGCCTCCCAATCAGCCCCAGCATTTT; CDR3: CATSPQGPPNQPQHF
D: .; V: TRBV7-2; size: .; J: TRBJ2-2; DNA: TGTGCCAGCAGCTTATCACAAGGGGGGACCGGGGAGCTGTTTTTT; CDR3: CASSLSQGGTGELFF
D: .; V: TRBV3-1; size: .; J: TRBJ2-3; DNA: TGTGCCACCCAACTAGGGGATACGCAGTATTTT; CDR3: CATQLGDTQYF
D: .; V: TRBV5-1; size: .; J: TRBJ1-2; DNA: TGCGCCAGCAGCTTAGGACTTTCCTATGGCTACACCTTC; CDR3: CASSLGLSYGYTF
D: .; V: TRBV11-3; size: .; J: TRBJ1-2; DNA: TGTGCCAGCAGCTCCCGCGGCGGGGTAAACTATGGCTACACCTTC; CDR3: CASSSRGGVNYGYTF
D: TRBD1; V: TRBV7-2; size: .; J: TRBJ1-6; DNA: TGTGCCAGCAGCTTACAGGGGGCAGGTTCACCCCTCCACTTT; CDR3: CASSLQGAGSPLHF
D: TRBD2; V: TRBV20-1; size: .; J: TRBJ2-3; DNA: TGCAGTGCTAGACTAGCGGTCAGCACAGATACGCAGTATTTT; CDR3: CSARLAVSTDTQYF
D: .; V: TRBV29-1; size: .; J: TRBJ1-1; DNA: TGCAGCGTCCGACAGAGTATGAACACTGAAGCTTTCTTT; CDR3: CSVRQSMNTEAFF
D: .; V: TRBV20-1; size: few; J: TRBJ1-5; DNA: TGCAGTGCTAGAGACGACGGAGTTAATCAGCCCCAGCATTTT; CDR3: CSARDDGVNQPQHF
D: TRBD1; V: TRBV27; size: .; J: TRBJ2-7; DNA: TGTGCCAGCAGTATGGGACAGACTTCCTACGAGCAGTACTTC; CDR3: CASSMGQTSYEQYF
D: .; V: TRBV6-2/TRBV6-3; size: few; J: TRBJ1-1; DNA: TGTGCCAGCAGCAAAATTACAGGGTCGGCTGAAGCTTTCTTT; CDR3: CASSKITGSAEAFF
D: .; V: TRBV30; size: .; J: TRBJ1-2; DNA: TGTGCCTGGAGAGGGGCCAGAGGCTACACCTTC; CDR3: CAWRGARGYTF
D: .; V: TRBV20-1; size: .; J: TRBJ2-3; DNA: TGCAGTGCTAGAGACACATATAGACTAGGCACAGATACGCAGTATTTT; CDR3: CSARDTYRLGTDTQYF
D: .; V: TRBV28; size: .; J: TRBJ2-7; DNA: TGTGCCAGCAGACAGACTACTTACGAGCAGTACTTC; CDR3: CASRQTTYEQYF
D: .; V: TRBV18; size: .; J: TRBJ2-2; DNA: TGTGCCAGCTCACCTCGGACAGACGCGAACACCGGGGAGCTGTTTTTT; CDR3: CASSPRTDANTGELFF
D: TRBD1; V: TRBV20-1; size: .; J: TRBJ2-4; DNA: TGCAGTGGATTTGGGGGACAGCAAAACATTCAGTACTTC; CDR3: CSGFGGQQNIQYF
D: .; V: TRBV11-3; size: few; J: TRBJ1-1; DNA: TGTGCCAGCAGTAGGGGGATGAACACTGAAGCTTTCTTT; CDR3: CASSRGMNTEAFF
D: .; V: TRBV15; size: few; J: TRBJ1-1; DNA: TGTGCCACCAGCACACAGGGGAACACTGAAGCTTTCTTT; CDR3: CATSTQGNTEAFF
D: TRBD1; V: TRBV19; size: few; J: TRBJ1-2; DNA: TGTGCCAGTTCGGACAGGGGGCATTTGGGCTACACCTTC; CDR3: CASSDRGHLGYTF
D: TRBD2; V: TRBV10-3; size: once; J: TRBJ2-1; DNA: TGTGCCATCAGTGAGAGAGGGACTAAGGACTACAATGAGCAGTTCTTC; CDR3: CAISERGTKDYNEQFF
D: .; V: TRBV7-9; size: .; J: TRBJ1-6; DNA: TGTGCCAGCAGCTCTTTAGGGCAGAACTATAATTCACCCCTCCACTTT; CDR3: CASSSLGQNYNSPLHF
D: TRBD1; V: TRBV7-9; size: .; J: TRBJ2-2; DNA: TGTGCCAGCAGCCTGCCGGGACAGGGAAGGACCGGGGAGCTGTTTTTT; CDR3: CASSLPGQGRTGELFF
D: .; V: TRBV20-1; size: .; J: TRBJ1-2; DNA: TGCAGTGCTAGCCGGCAGGGGAACGGCTACACCTTC; CDR3: CSASRQGNGYTF
D: .; V: TRBV7-7; size: .; J: TRBJ2-1; DNA: TGTGCCAGCAGCCGAAGTACAAACAATGAGCAGTTCTTC; CDR3: CASSRSTNNEQFF
D: TRBD1; V: TRBV20-1; size: few; J: TRBJ1-2; DNA: TGCAGTGCTAGACACCTCCGACAGGGGGCATCGGCTAGGGGCTACACCTTC; CDR3: CSARHLRQGASARGYTF
D: TRBD1; V: TRBV4-1; size: .; J: TRBJ1-2; DNA: TGCGCCAGCAGCCACGGACAGGGGGTATTGTATGGCTACACCTTC; CDR3: CASSHGQGVLYGYTF
D: .; V: TRBV6-2/TRBV6-3; size: few; J: TRBJ2-7; DNA: TGTGCCAGCAGTGCCTATTCCGGGAGCATCTACGAGCAGTACTTC; CDR3: CASSAYSGSIYEQYF
D: .; V: TRBV27; size: .; J: TRBJ2-7; DNA: TGTGCCAGCAGACTCGGGGGCGGAACCTACGAGCAGTACTTC; CDR3: CASRLGGGTYEQYF
D: .; V: TRBV15; size: few; J: TRBJ1-6; DNA: TGTGCCACCAGCACTCGGTGGTCACCCCTCCACTTT; CDR3: CATSTRWSPLHF